These 8 T cell receptor beta chains came from one sample sequenced in a study of T cells in Graves' hyperthyroidism and ophthalmopathy. TCR beta CDR3 sequences were amplified from RNA transcripts. First-round RT-PCR of the TCR CDR3 relied on the HTBI primer set. TCRdb recomputed calls from the multiplex PCR reads with MiXCR, one row per CDR3 protein. The sample includes 550,000 to 850,000 distinct CDR3 sequences, around 20% seen only once; the top ten take approximately 15%. The sample taken for sequencing was blood. The receptors were sampled from a woman in her fifties or sixties with Graves' hyperthyroidism that later progressed to Graves' ophthalmopathy.

The chain uses TRBV3-1 and TRBJ2-2; 10 bases match TRBD1. The CDR3 loop spans 17 amino acids. The V gene's germline CDR1 is LGHDT and CDR2 YNNKEL (reference sequence). Losses at the gene ends were 1 base for V and 6 bases for J; bases not matched to a gene: 8. CDR3 in amino acids: CASSQVAGTGEAGELFF. The CDR3 DNA reads as TGTGCCAGCAGCCAAGTAGCCGGGACAGGGGAAGCCGGGGAGCTGTTTTTT.

This clonotype was seen a handful of times. The chain links TRBV27 to TRBJ1-2; D might be TRBD1 (6 bases). CDR3 length equals 15 residues. Germline V gene lookup returns CDR1 MNHEY and CDR2 SMNVEV (reference sequence). Trimming removed 6 bases from V and 4 bases from J, with 18 bases in between. CDR3 sequence: CASRTGGGGFYGYTF. CDR3 DNA: TGTGCCAGCAGAACCGGAGGCGGGGGCTTCTATGGCTACACCTTC.

The chain joins TRBV25-1 to TRBJ2-7; D is uncertain. The germline V gene has CDR1 MGHDK and CDR2 SYGVNS. The ends were cut back, 7 bases at V and 5 bases at J, with 18 bases in the middle. CDR3 length: 14 amino acids. The DNA of the CDR3 is TGTGCCAGCATTGCCTCGTCCCTCGTGAACGAGCAGTACTTC. Residues: CASIASSLVNEQYF.

The chain carries TRBV20-1 and TRBJ2-2; the D gene is possibly TRBD1 (7 bases). Trimming cost V 3 bases and J 0 bases, with 23 bases left between them. There are 19 residues in the CDR3. Germline V gene lookup returns CDR1 DFQATT and CDR2 SNEGSKA (reference sequence). As DNA, the CDR3 is TGCAGTGCTAGGAGACAGGGCCGGGGTAGCGGAGCGAACACCGGGGAGCTGTTTTTT. It translates to CSARRQGRGSGANTGELFF.

The chain couples TRBV20-1 to TRBJ2-2; no firm D call. Germline V lookup: CDR1 DFQATT, CDR2 SNEGSKA (reference sequence). Trimming removed 6 bases from V and 3 bases from J, with 20 bases in between. The CDR3 contains 16 residues. The CDR3 region is CSAPARRLWDTGELFF. In DNA form, the CDR3 reads TGCAGTGCCCCCGCGCGGCGCCTCTGGGACACCGGGGAGCTGTTTTTT.

At least ten counts were recorded for this clonotype. This sequence joins TRBV3-1 and TRBJ2-3; maybe TRBD2 (5 bases). Germline values: CDR1 LGHDT, CDR2 YNNKEL (reference sequence). The CDR3 consists of 15 residues. Trimming removed 3 bases from V and 5 bases from J, with 15 bases in between. CDR3 in amino acids: CASSHPGLSGDTQYF. The CDR3, as DNA: TGTGCCAGCAGCCACCCCGGACTGTCGGGAGATACGCAGTATTTT.

V is TRBV6-1 and J is TRBJ1-6; 8 nucleotides agree with TRBD1. The germline gives CDR1 MNHNS, CDR2 SASEGT. The CDR3 consists of 13 residues. The ends lost 8 bases at V and 10 bases at J; junction bases unmatched: 7. The chain's CDR3 is CASCTGGSSPLHF. The CDR3 bases are TGTGCCAGCTGTACAGGGGGGTCCTCACCCCTCCACTTT.

A word on this clonotype: A much larger clone differs by one base, so this may be a read error. The CDR3 is CASSPLHNEQYF. For the CDR3, the DNA is TGTGCCAGCTCACCACTACACAATGAGCAGTACTTC. The V call is TRBV18, the J call TRBJ2-1; D uncertain. The DNA end favors TRBJ2-7, so the J call may be wrong. The germline gives CDR1 KGHSH, CDR2 LQKENI. There are 12 residues in the CDR3.